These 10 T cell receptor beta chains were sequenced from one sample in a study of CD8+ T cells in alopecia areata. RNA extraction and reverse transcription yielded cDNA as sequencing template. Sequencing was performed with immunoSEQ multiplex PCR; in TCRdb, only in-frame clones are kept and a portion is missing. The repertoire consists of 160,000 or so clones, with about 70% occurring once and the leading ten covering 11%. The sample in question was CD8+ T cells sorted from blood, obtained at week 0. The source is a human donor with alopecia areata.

The CDR3 DNA reads TGTGCCAGCAGCCTAAGAGGTGGTGAAAAACTGTTTTTT. Translated, it gives CASSLRGGEKLFF. The V and J genes are TRBV13 and TRBJ1-4; D not certain. The CDR3 contains 13 residues. Trimming left V 5 bases short and J 7 bases short, with 11 bases between. Looked up from germline, CDR1 is PRHDT and CDR2 is FYEKMQ (reference sequence). The full variable domain, rest sourced from reference TRBV13 and TRBJ1-4, is AAGVIQSPRHLIKEKRETATLKCYPIPRHDTVYWYQQGPGQDPQFLISFYEKMQSDKGSIPDRFSAQQFSDYHSELNMSSLELGDSALYFCASSLRGGEKLFFGSGTQLSVL.

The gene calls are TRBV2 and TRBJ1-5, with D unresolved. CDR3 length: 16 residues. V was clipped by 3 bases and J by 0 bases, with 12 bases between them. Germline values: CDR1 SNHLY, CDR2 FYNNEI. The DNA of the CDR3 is TGTGCCAGCAGTGACCCGCCGGGATATAGCAATCAGCCCCAGCATTTT. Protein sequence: CASSDPPGYSNQPQHF.

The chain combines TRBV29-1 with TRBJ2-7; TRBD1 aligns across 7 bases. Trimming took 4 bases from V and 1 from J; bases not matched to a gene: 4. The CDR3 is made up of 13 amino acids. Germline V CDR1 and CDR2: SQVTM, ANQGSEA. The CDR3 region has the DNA TGCAGCGTTGCCAGGGGGATATCCTACGAGCAGTACTTC. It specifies CSVARGISYEQYF.

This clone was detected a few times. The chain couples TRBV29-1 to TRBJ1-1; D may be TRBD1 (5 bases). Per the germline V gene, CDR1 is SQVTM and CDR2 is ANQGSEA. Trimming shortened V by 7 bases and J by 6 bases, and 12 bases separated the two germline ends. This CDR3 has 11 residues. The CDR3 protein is CSASIRAEAFF. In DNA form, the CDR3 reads TGCAGCGCCTCAATCAGGGCTGAAGCTTTCTTT.

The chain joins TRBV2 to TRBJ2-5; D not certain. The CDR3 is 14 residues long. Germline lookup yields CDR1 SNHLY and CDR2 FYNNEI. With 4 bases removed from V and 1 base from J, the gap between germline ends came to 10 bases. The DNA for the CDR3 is TGTGCCAGCAGTGTGGTGAGCCCCCAAGAGACCCAGTACTTC. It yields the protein CASSVVSPQETQYF.

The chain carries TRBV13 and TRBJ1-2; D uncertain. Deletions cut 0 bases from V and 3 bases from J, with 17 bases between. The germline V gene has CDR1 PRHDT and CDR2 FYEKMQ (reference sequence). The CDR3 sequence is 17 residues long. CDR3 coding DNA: TGTGCCAGCAGCTTAGGCGGCACGGGGTTGTCAGACTATGGCTACACCTTC. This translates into CASSLGGTGLSDYGYTF. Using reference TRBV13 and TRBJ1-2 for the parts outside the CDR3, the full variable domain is AAGVIQSPRHLIKEKRETATLKCYPIPRHDTVYWYQQGPGQDPQFLISFYEKMQSDKGSIPDRFSAQQFSDYHSELNMSSLELGDSALYFCASSLGGTGLSDYGYTFGSGTRLTVV.

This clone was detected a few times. The CDR3 region has the DNA TGCGCCAGCAGCCCGGGACTAGCGGGGGGGCTGTACAATGAGCAGTTCTTC. Amino acid sequence: CASSPGLAGGLYNEQFF. The chain couples TRBV5-1 to TRBJ2-1, with TRBD2 matching over 16 bases. Germline-derived CDR1 and CDR2 are SGHRS and YFSETQ. V trimming: 4 bases; J trimming: 4 bases; junction bases outside the gene matches: 5. The CDR3 covers 17 residues.

The CDR3 here is CASSSTLTRPGGNTEAFF. In nucleotides, the CDR3 is TGTGCCAGCAGCTCCACCTTGACACGGCCGGGAGGGAACACTGAAGCTTTCTTT. The chain uses TRBV5-4 and TRBJ1-1; no reliable D call. The germline gives CDR1 SGHNT, CDR2 YYREEE (reference sequence). Deletions cut 3 bases from V and 1 base from J, with 22 bases between. This CDR3 spans 18 amino acids.

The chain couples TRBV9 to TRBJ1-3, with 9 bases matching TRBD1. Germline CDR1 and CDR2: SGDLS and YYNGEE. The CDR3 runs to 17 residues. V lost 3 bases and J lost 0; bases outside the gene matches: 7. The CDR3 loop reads CASSGTGGGRSGNTIYF. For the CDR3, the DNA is TGTGCCAGCAGCGGAACAGGGGGCGGCCGCTCTGGAAACACCATATATTTT. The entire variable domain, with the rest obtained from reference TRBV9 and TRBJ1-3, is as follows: DSGVTQTPKHLITATGQRVTLRCSPRSGDLSVYWYQQSLDQGLQFLIQYYNGEERAKGNILERFSAQQFPDLHSELNLSSLELGDSALYFCASSGTGGGRSGNTIYFGEGSWLTVV.

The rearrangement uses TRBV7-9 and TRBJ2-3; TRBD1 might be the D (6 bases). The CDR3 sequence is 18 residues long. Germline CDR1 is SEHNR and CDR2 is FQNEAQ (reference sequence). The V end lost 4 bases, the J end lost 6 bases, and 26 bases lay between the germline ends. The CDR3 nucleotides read TGTGCCAGCAGCTCGAAGGCGCGACAGGTCTTCTCCGTGGATACGCAGTATTTT. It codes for CASSSKARQVFSVDTQYF.